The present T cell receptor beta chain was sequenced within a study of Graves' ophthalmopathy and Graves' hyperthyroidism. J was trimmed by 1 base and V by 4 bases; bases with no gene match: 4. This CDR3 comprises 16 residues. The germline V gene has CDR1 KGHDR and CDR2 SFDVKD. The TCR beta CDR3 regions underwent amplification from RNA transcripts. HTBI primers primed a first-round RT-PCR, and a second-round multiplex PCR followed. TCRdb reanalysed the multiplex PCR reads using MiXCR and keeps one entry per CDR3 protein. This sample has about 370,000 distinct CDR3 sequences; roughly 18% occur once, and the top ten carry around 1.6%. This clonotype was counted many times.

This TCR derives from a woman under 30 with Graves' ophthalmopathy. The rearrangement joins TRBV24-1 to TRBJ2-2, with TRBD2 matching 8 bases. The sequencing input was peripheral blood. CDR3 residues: CATSDLGRGNTGELFF. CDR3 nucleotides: TGTGCCACCAGTGACCTCGGGAGGGGGAACACCGGGGAGCTGTTTTTT.